This T cell receptor (beta chain) stems from a study of a mutant IDH1 vaccine in newly diagnosed glioma. In the study overall: Pretreatment consisted of radiotherapy, temozolomide, or both, with most receiving both. Study-wide findings and caveats: Researchers report vaccine-induced immune responses in 93.3% of patients. Pseudoprogression seemed unlinked to shifts in top peripheral T cell clonotypes.

This clone has a single count. Its specificity is unknown. Time point noted: week 11, during vaccination. One vaccine dose held 300 ug of mutant IDH1 20-mer peptide and came with topical imiquimod. Sequencing used immunoSEQ multiplex PCR; TCRdb keeps in-frame clones, though not all of them. The table shows approximately 110,000 clones, with about nine tenths occurring only once. The CDR3 loop spans 16 amino acids. V lost 1 base to trimming and J lost 4 bases; unmatched junction nucleotides: 6. Germline CDR1 and CDR2: SGHTA and FQGTGA. The specimen comprised PBMCs, sampled from a glioma patient whose treatment included an IDH1 peptide vaccine. The gene calls are TRBV7-3 and TRBJ2-2; 7 bases fit TRBD2. This receptor was obtained from a woman aged 50 to 60 with glioma. The CDR3 spells CASSLNPGGSTGELFF. The CDR3 DNA reads TGTGCCAGCAGCTTAAATCCGGGAGGCTCCACCGGGGAGCTGTTTTTT. Using reference TRBV7-3 and TRBJ2-2 for the parts outside the CDR3, the full variable domain is GAGVSQTPSNKVTEKGKYVELRCDPISGHTALYWYRQSLGQGPEFLIYFQGTGAADDSGLPNDRFFAVRPEGSVSTLKIQRTERGDSAVYLCASSLNPGGSTGELFFGEGSRLTVL.